This T cell receptor (beta chain) was profiled in a study of T-cell memory formation after mild COVID-19. Background on the study: Largely donor-specific sequence clusters came from two donors.

V was pared by 3 bases and J by 1 base, with 4 bases of the junction left unmatched. The CDR3 contains 15 residues. TCRdb analysed the 5' RACE reads with MiXCR anew, one entry per CDR3 protein. The sample has 400,000 to 500,000 distinct CDR3 sequences, 24% seen once; the top ten hold 8.8%. The source is an adult woman who had mild COVID-19 (a few samples of this study predate the infection). Cell type and time point are not known. The material sequenced was PBMCs or a T cell subset sorted from them (not recorded which). This rearrangement joins TRBV12-3 or TRBV12-4 to TRBJ2-3, with TRBD1 matching 7 bases. In DNA, the CDR3 is TGTGCCAGCAGTTTGAGGGGGCCGGGCACAGATACGCAGTATTTT. Amino acid sequence: CASSLRGPGTDTQYF.